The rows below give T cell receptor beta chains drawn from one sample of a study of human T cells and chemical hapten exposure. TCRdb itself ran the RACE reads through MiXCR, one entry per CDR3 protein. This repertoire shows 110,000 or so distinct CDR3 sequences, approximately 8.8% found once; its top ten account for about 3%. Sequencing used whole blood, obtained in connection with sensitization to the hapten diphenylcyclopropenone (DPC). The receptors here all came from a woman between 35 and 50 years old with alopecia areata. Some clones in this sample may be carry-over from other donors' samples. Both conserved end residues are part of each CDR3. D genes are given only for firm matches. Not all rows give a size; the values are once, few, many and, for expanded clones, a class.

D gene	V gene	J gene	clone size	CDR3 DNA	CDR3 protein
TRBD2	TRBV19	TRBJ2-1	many	TGTGCCAGTAGTATCCGAGCGGGGTCCTACAATGAGCAGTTCTTC	CASSIRAGSYNEQFF
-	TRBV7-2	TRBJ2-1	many	TGTGCCAGCAGCTTAAAGTTGGCAGGGGGGTCGTTCTTC	CASSLKLAGGSFF
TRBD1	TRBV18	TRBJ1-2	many	TGTGCCAGCTCACCACCTCGGGACAGCCTCTATGGCTACACCTTC	CASSPPRDSLYGYTF
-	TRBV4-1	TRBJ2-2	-	TGCGCCAGCAGCCAATGGCCTAGCGAGGAGAACACCGGGGAGCTGTTTTTT	CASSQWPSEENTGELFF
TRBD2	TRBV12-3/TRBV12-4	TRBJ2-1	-	TGTGCCAGCAGTACTAGCGGGGGGCTTGAGCAGTTCTTC	CASSTSGGLEQFF
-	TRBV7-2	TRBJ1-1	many	TGTGCCAGCAGCTTGAGGGGCGGCCATGGTACTGAAGCTTTCTTT	CASSLRGGHGTEAFF
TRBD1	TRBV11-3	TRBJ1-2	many	TGTGCCAGCAGCTTTACAGGGGGCGATGGCTACACCTTC	CASSFTGGDGYTF
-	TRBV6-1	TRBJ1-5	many	TGTGCCAGCAGATTCGACAGCCATTCTCGGCCCCAGCATTTT	CASRFDSHSRPQHF
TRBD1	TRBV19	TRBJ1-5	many	TGTGCCAGTAGTATCAACAGGGGGCCTCAGCCCCAGCATTTT	CASSINRGPQPQHF
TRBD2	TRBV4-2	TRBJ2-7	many	TGTGCCAGCAGCCAAGGGCTAGCGGGGACCTACGAGCAGTACTTC	CASSQGLAGTYEQYF
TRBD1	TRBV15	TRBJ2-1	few	TGTGCCACCAGCGGGGACAGGGGTGGGTATGAGCAGTTCTTC	CATSGDRGGYEQFF
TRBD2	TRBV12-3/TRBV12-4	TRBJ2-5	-	TGTGCCAGCAGTTCCTCCCACGGGGGGGCCCAAGAGACCCAGTACTTC	CASSSSHGGAQETQYF
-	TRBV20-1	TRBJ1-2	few	TGCAGTGCTAAGAAGAGCCTAACAGACTATGGCTACACCTTC	CSAKKSLTDYGYTF
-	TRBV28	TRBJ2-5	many	TGTGCCAGCAGTTTATATCTGGGGGAGACCCAGTACTTC	CASSLYLGETQYF
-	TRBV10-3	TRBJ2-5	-	TGTGCCATCAGTGAGTCCGTTTCAGAGACCCAGTACTTC	CAISESVSETQYF
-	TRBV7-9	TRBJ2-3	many	TGTGCCAGCAGCTTCCACGGGACTTCCGGCGTGGATACGCAGTATTTT	CASSFHGTSGVDTQYF
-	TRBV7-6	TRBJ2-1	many	TGTGCCAGCAGCTTACTCCCTAATGAGCAGTTCTTC	CASSLLPNEQFF
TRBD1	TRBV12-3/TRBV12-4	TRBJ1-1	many	TGTGCCAGCAGCCAGACGACAGGGATGAACACTGAAGCTTTCTTT	CASSQTTGMNTEAFF
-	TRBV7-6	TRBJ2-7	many	TGTGCCAGCAGCCACGAAGGCTCCTACGAGCAGTACTTC	CASSHEGSYEQYF
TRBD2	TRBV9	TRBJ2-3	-	TGTGCCAGCAGCCTCGAAGGGAGATGGGCGGGGGGAAGCACAGATACGCAGTATTTT	CASSLEGRWAGGSTDTQYF
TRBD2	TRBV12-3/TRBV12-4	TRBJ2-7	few	TGTGCCAGCAGTTTTCTGGGTCTAGCGGGGGATGAGCAGTACTTC	CASSFLGLAGDEQYF
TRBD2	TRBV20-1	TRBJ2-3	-	TGCAGTGCTTCGTTTAGCGGGGGCAGCACAGATACGCAGTATTTT	CSASFSGGSTDTQYF
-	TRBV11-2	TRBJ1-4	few	TGTGCCAGCAGCTCAACGGCGGATGAAAAACTGTTTTTT	CASSSTADEKLFF
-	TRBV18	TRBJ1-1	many	TGTGCCAGCTCACCACGGGGGAACACTGAAGCTTTCTTT	CASSPRGNTEAFF
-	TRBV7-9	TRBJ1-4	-	TGTGCCAGCAGCGTGCAGGGACCTGAAAAACTGTTTTTT	CASSVQGPEKLFF
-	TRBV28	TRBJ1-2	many	TGTGCCAGCAGTCACGACAGGAGCGGCTACACCTTC	CASSHDRSGYTF
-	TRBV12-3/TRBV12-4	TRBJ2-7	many	TGTGCCAGCAGTTGGGGTGCCCCCTACGAGCAGTACTTC	CASSWGAPYEQYF
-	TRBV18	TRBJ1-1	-	TGTGCCAGCTCCACCACCCGTGATATGAACACTGAAGCTTTCTTT	CASSTTRDMNTEAFF
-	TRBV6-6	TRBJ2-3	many	TGTGCCAGCAGTTACGGCGACAGCACAGATACGCAGTATTTT	CASSYGDSTDTQYF
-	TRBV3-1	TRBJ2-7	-	TGTGCCAGCAGCCAAGCGGCGGGCAGACCCTACGAGCAGTACTTC	CASSQAAGRPYEQYF
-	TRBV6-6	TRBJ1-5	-	TGTGCCAGCAGTCCCGGACAGTCCAATCAGCCCCAGCATTTT	CASSPGQSNQPQHF
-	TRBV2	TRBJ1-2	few	TGTGCCAGCAGTGAAAGAGGGATCGCCGGACAAAGCTACACCTTC	CASSERGIAGQSYTF
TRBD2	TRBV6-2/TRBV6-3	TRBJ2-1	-	TGTGCCAGCAGCCTGGGACTAGCGGGGGGCGTTGAGCAGTTCTTC	CASSLGLAGGVEQFF
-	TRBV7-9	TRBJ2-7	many	TGTGCCAGCGGCTTCGCCTACTACGAGCAGTACTTC	CASGFAYYEQYF
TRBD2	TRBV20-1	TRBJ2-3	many	TGCAGTGCTAGAGACGGGGGGGCAAGCACAGATACGCAGTATTTT	CSARDGGASTDTQYF
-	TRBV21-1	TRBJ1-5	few	TGTGCCAGCAGCCTAGAACCCAACGATCAGCCCCAGCATTTT	CASSLEPNDQPQHF
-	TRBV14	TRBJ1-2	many	TGTGCCAGCAGCCAAGATAACGGCCCCACCTATGGCTACACCTTC	CASSQDNGPTYGYTF
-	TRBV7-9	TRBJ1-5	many	TGTGCCAGCAGCTTAATGGGGAATCAGCCCCAGCATTTT	CASSLMGNQPQHF
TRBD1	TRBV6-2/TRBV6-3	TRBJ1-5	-	TGTGCCAGCAGTCTCAGGGGGAGCAGCAATCAGCCCCAGCATTTT	CASSLRGSSNQPQHF
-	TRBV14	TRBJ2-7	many	TGTGCCAGCAGCCAAGGAAGATTCCAGGGCGAGCAGTACTTC	CASSQGRFQGEQYF
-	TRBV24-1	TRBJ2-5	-	TGTGCCACCAGTGACCCTGACAGACAAGAGACCCAGTACTTC	CATSDPDRQETQYF
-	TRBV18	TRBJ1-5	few	TGTGCCAGCTCACCCCTTGGTCAAGACAATCAGCCCCAGCATTTT	CASSPLGQDNQPQHF
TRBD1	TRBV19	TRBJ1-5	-	TGTGCCACCTATGGGGGGACAGGCGGTAATCAGCCCCAGCATTTT	CATYGGTGGNQPQHF
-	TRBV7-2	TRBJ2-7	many	TGTGCCAGCAGCCCCACCAGGCTAGCCCCCTACGAGCAGTACTTC	CASSPTRLAPYEQYF
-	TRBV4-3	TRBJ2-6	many	TGCGCCAGCAGCCAAGAGTGGGGGCCTGGGGCCAACGTCCTGACTTTC	CASSQEWGPGANVLTF
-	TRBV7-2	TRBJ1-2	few	TGTGCCAGCAGCCCGAGGGTCGGGGATTACTATGGCTACACCTTC	CASSPRVGDYYGYTF
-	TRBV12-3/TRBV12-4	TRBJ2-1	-	TGTGCCAGCAGTTTTGGGCCGAACAATGAGCAGTTCTTC	CASSFGPNNEQFF
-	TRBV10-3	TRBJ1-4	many	TGTGCCATCGGTTCTAATGAAAAACTGTTTTTT	CAIGSNEKLFF
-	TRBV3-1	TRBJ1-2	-	TGTGCCAGCAGCCATCCCGCTAACTATGGCTACACCTTC	CASSHPANYGYTF
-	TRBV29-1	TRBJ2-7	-	TGCAGCGTTGCTCCCGACGGATTCAAGCAGTACTTC	CSVAPDGFKQYF
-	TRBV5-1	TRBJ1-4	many	TGCGCCAGCAGCTTCGGGACGGATACTAATGAAAAACTGTTTTTT	CASSFGTDTNEKLFF
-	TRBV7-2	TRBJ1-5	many	TGTGCCAGCAGCTTAGCTGGGGGCAATCAGCCCCAGCATTTT	CASSLAGGNQPQHF
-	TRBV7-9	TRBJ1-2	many	TGTGCCAGCAGCATAGGCGATCCGCCCGCCTATGGCTACACCTTC	CASSIGDPPAYGYTF
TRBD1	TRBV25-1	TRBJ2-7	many	TGTGCCAGCAGGAGCCAGGGGGCTCACGAGCAGTACTTC	CASRSQGAHEQYF
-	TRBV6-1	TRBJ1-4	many	TGTGCCATCAACAGGGCACCGAATGAAAAACTGTTTTTT	CAINRAPNEKLFF
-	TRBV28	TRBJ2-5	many	TGTGCCAGCAGTTGGACCACGGTACAAGAGACCCAGTACTTC	CASSWTTVQETQYF
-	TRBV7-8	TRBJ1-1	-	TGTGCCAGCAGCTTAAGAGCCGGTACTGAAGCTTTCTTT	CASSLRAGTEAFF